This T cell receptor (beta chain) came from a study of blood T cell repertoires in COVID-19. CDR3 size: 15 residues. V lost 1 base, J lost 7 bases, and 14 bases lay in between. Germline CDR1 and CDR2: SGHVS and FQNEAQ. Repertoires were generated with immunoSEQ multiplex PCR, while TCRdb's copy carries only in-frame clones and drops some. The repertoire holds some 320,000 clones, with 90% as singletons. The chain combines TRBV7-8 with TRBJ1-5; D unresolved. The sequence came from a man in his sixties who had recovered from COVID-19. The sequenced sample consisted of PBMCs or T cells enriched from blood (not recorded which). Here the CDR3 reads CASSLGPSLRQPQHF. As DNA, the CDR3 is TGTGCCAGCAGCTTAGGCCCCAGTTTGAGGCAGCCCCAGCATTTT. Drawing the rest from reference TRBV7-8 and TRBJ1-5, the complete variable domain is GAGVSQSPRYKVAKRGQDVALRCDPISGHVSLFWYQQALGQGPEFLTYFQNEAQLDKSGLPSDRFFAERPEGSVSTLKIQRTQQEDSAVYLCASSLGPSLRQPQHFGDGTRLSIL.